This TCR beta chain was obtained from a study of CD8 T cells in Susac syndrome. An input of about 0.5 to 1 ug of RNA was subjected to reverse transcription using random hexamers. It was immunoSEQ multiplex PCR that amplified TCR beta CDR3 across 54 Vbeta and 13 Jbeta. From the immunoSEQ multiplex PCR reads, TCRdb called clonotypes with MiXCR, one entry per CDR3 protein. In the table there are about 83,000 distinct CDR3 sequences, around 96% of which are singletons. Patients with Susac syndrome met the recently defined diagnostic criteria for definite or probable disease. In germline, CDR1 is DFQATT, CDR2 SNEGSKA (reference sequence). The CDR3 spans 16 residues. The J segment lost 3 bases and the V segment lost 0 bases, leaving 8 bases of the junction unmatched. Points from the study as a whole: CD8+ clonal expansion in Susac was maximal in TEMRA cells and in active patients. In total CD8+ repertoires, around 15 Susac-specific public clones were detected, and CD8+ TEMRA repertoires contained several.

This clonotype appeared a single time. Its matching antigen is unknown. V gene TRBV20-1 combines with J gene TRBJ1-5; 7 bases fit TRBD1. The clonotype was recovered from a human donor with Susac syndrome. The sample consisted of CD8+ T cells from PBMCs. As DNA, the CDR3 is TGCAGTGCTAGAGATAGGACAGGTCTAGCCAATCAGCCCCAGCATTTT. It specifies CSARDRTGLANQPQHF.